The rows below give T cell receptor beta chains drawn from one sample of a study of Ad26.COV2.S vaccination and SARS-CoV-2 variants. TCRdb keeps only in-frame clones here, not all; method: immunoSEQ multiplex PCR. The sample holds hundreds of thousands of clones, around 87% seen once. The source was peripheral blood, collected in a trial of Ad26.COV2.S vaccine versus placebo. Source of these receptors: a person aged 18-65 years who received the Ad26.COV2.S COVID-19 vaccine or a placebo. The CDR3 runs from the conserved cysteine through the conserved F or W. A D gene is named only where the DNA matches it firmly. Part of the rows lack a size; the others show once, few, many or a class for expanded clones.

clone size	V gene	D gene	J gene	CDR3 DNA	CDR3 protein
.	TRBV3-1/TRBV3-2	TRBD1	TRBJ2-3	TGTGCCAGCAGCCAAGGAGCGGGACAGGGAAATACGCAGTATTTT	CASSQGAGQGNTQYF
.	TRBV7-6	.	TRBJ2-5	TGTGCCAGCAGCTTAGATATACCGAGAGTAGAGACCCAGTACTTC	CASSLDIPRVETQYF
.	TRBV4-1	TRBD1	TRBJ2-5	TGCGCCAGCAGCCAGACAGGAAGATGGGGACAGTTAGGAAGAGAGACCCAGTACTTC	CASSQTGRWGQLGRETQYF
.	TRBV9	.	TRBJ2-1	TGTGCCAGCAGCGTTCGTAGGGGGGGCATCGATGAGCAGTTCTTC	CASSVRRGGIDEQFF
.	TRBV5-4	TRBD2	TRBJ2-7	TGTGCCAGCAGCTGGGGGGGAGGGAATTTGGGCTACGAGCAGTACTTC	CASSWGGGNLGYEQYF
.	TRBV29-1	.	TRBJ2-2	TGCAGCGTTGAAGGCGTCTCGCCCACCGGGGAGCTGTTTTTT	CSVEGVSPTGELFF
.	TRBV7-2	TRBD1	TRBJ1-1	TGTGCCAGCAGCGCTCGGGACAGGGCCCCTGAAGCTTTCTTT	CASSARDRAPEAFF
.	TRBV5-4	.	TRBJ2-5	TGTGCCAGCAGCCCCCGGGGCAGGGAAGCGGAGACCCAGTACTTC	CASSPRGREAETQYF
.	TRBV5-7	.	TRBJ1-2	TGTGCCAGCAGCTTGGGGGACCCCGACGGCCCGGAAACCTTC	CASSLGDPDGPETF
.	TRBV2	.	TRBJ1-3	TGTGCCAGCAGACGGGGGGGCGGAAACACCATATATTTT	CASRRGGGNTIYF
.	TRBV6-5	.	TRBJ1-1	TGTGCCAGCAGTTTTTCCAGGTATGCTGAAGCTTTCTTT	CASSFSRYAEAFF
.	TRBV2	.	TRBJ2-5	TGTGCCAGCAGCTCCAGGGGCGGGGAGACCCAGTACTTC	CASSSRGGETQYF
.	TRBV7-2	TRBD1	TRBJ1-2	TGTGCCAGCCAAACGACAGGGGGCGGGGGCTACACCTTC	CASQTTGGGGYTF
.	TRBV5-4	TRBD1	TRBJ2-7	TGTGCCAGCAGCCCCACAGGGGAGCCCTACGAGCAGTACTTC	CASSPTGEPYEQYF
.	TRBV2	TRBD2	TRBJ2-7	TGTGCCAGCAGTGAAGAGGCGGGAGGTTTCTACGAGCAGTACTTC	CASSEEAGGFYEQYF
.	TRBV4-1	.	TRBJ1-1	TGCGCCAGCAGCCGCTCGGGGGGTACGGGGCGGACTGAAGCTTTCTTT	CASSRSGGTGRTEAFF
.	TRBV28	TRBD1	TRBJ1-4	TGTGCCAGCAGTTTAGTAGACAGGGTTTGGGAAAAACTGTTTTTT	CASSLVDRVWEKLFF
.	TRBV11-2	TRBD1	TRBJ1-1	TGTGCCAGCAGCTTAACTACAGGGGGCACTGAAGCTTTCTTT	CASSLTTGGTEAFF
once	TRBV5-8	.	TRBJ1-3	TGTGCCAGCAGCCCGGGATTCAGTGCTGGAAACACCATATATTTT	CASSPGFSAGNTIYF
.	TRBV27	.	TRBJ2-1	TGTGCCAGCAGTTTAACGGGAGCCTACAATGAGCAGTTCTTC	CASSLTGAYNEQFF
.	TRBV3-1/TRBV3-2	.	TRBJ1-3	TGTGCCAGCACCTCGGAGTTCTCTGGAAACACCATATATTTT	CASTSEFSGNTIYF
once	TRBV4-1	.	TRBJ2-1	TGCGCCAGCTCCTCCCGGGGGACCTTGGGCAATGAGCAGTTCTTC	CASSSRGTLGNEQFF
.	TRBV11-2	TRBD2	TRBJ2-7	TGTGCCAGCAGCCTAGGACTAGCGGGAGAAGAGTCGATCTACGAGCAGTACTTC	CASSLGLAGEESIYEQYF
.	TRBV7-9	.	TRBJ1-4	TGTGCCAGCACCATCGGCCCGCCGGGGGAAAAACTGTTTTTT	CASTIGPPGEKLFF
medium-sized	TRBV10-3	TRBD1	TRBJ2-7	TGTGCCATCGGTAAGGGAGGACAGGGGCCCTCCTACGAGCAGTACTTC	CAIGKGGQGPSYEQYF
once	TRBV4-1	.	TRBJ2-6	TGCGCCAGCAGCCAAGGACGTCGAGACTCTGGGGCCAACGTCCTGACTTTC	CASSQGRRDSGANVLTF
.	TRBV6-5	TRBD1	TRBJ2-7	TGTGCCAGCAGTCCGACGGACAGGGGAGGGCAGTACTTC	CASSPTDRGGQYF